The rows below give T cell receptor beta chains drawn from one sample of a study of T cells in Graves' hyperthyroidism and ophthalmopathy. TCRdb ran MiXCR on the multiplex PCR reads and lists one entry per CDR3 protein. The profile shows about 480,000 distinct CDR3 sequences, approximately 15% of them singletons. The material sequenced was blood. The receptor set was obtained from a woman aged 18-29 years with Graves' hyperthyroidism. CDR3s include the opening cysteine and the closing phenylalanine or tryptophan. A D gene is named only where the DNA matches it firmly. Clone size is stated in some rows and not others, as once, few, many or a class when expanded.

>TRBJ1-5|.|TRBV19|many|17
CASERLFSSLSNQPQHF
TGTGCCAGTGAAAGGTTGTTCAGTAGCCTTAGCAATCAGCCCCAGCATTTT
>TRBJ2-5|.|TRBV20-1|few|14
CSANTPGVPETQYF
TGCAGTGCTAACACCCCGGGAGTACCCGAGACCCAGTACTTC
>TRBJ1-1|.|TRBV19|many|15
CASMHRDTLNTEAFF
TGTGCCAGTATGCACCGGGACACACTGAACACTGAAGCTTTCTTT
>TRBJ1-1|.|TRBV12-3/TRBV12-4|many|13
CASSYQGFTEAFF
TGTGCCAGCAGTTACCAAGGATTCACTGAAGCTTTCTTT
>TRBJ1-6|.|TRBV5-6|many|14
CASSLESGYSPLHF
TGTGCCAGCAGCTTGGAGTCCGGCTATTCACCCCTCCACTTT
>TRBJ1-1|.|TRBV14|.|12
CASSESRTEAFF
TGTGCCAGCAGTGAGAGCCGGACTGAAGCTTTCTTT
>TRBJ1-6|.|TRBV3-1|many|17
CASSLTETGTYNSPLHF
TGTGCCAGCAGCCTAACCGAAACAGGGACCTATAATTCACCCCTCCACTTT
>TRBJ1-5|.|TRBV7-9|.|16
CASSLAEISFPQPQHF
TGTGCCAGCAGCTTAGCCGAAATATCTTTTCCCCAGCCCCAGCATTTT
>TRBJ1-1|.|TRBV6-5|many|14
CASSYFSGNTEAFF
TGTGCCAGCAGTTACTTCTCAGGGAACACTGAAGCTTTCTTT
>TRBJ2-7|TRBD2|TRBV2|.|14
CASRAGLAINEQYF
TGTGCCAGCAGGGCAGGACTAGCGATCAACGAGCAGTACTTC
>TRBJ2-7|TRBD1|TRBV19|.|14
CASRTGGTTYEQYF
TGTGCCAGTAGAACAGGGGGGACGACGTACGAGCAGTACTTC
>TRBJ2-3|.|TRBV3-1|many|17
CASSPDWRFGGTDTQYF
TGTGCCAGCAGCCCTGACTGGCGGTTCGGTGGTACAGATACGCAGTATTTT
>TRBJ2-1|TRBD2|TRBV11-3|many|17
CASRGFSGRQSYNEQFF
TGTGCCAGCAGGGGATTTAGCGGGAGGCAATCCTACAATGAGCAGTTCTTC
>TRBJ1-1|.|TRBV12-3/TRBV12-4|many|12
CASWNFRAEAFF
TGTGCCAGCTGGAATTTCCGGGCTGAAGCTTTCTTT
>TRBJ1-1|.|TRBV27|few|15
CASRSNPGRDTEAFF
TGTGCCAGCAGGTCTAACCCAGGGCGAGACACTGAAGCTTTCTTT
>TRBJ2-1|TRBD2|TRBV20-1|many|16
CSARDPGTSLANEQFF
TGCAGTGCTAGAGATCCCGGGACTAGTCTGGCCAATGAGCAGTTCTTC
>TRBJ2-2|.|TRBV11-2|many|18
CASSLMSGAHIYTGELFF
TGTGCCAGCAGCTTAATGTCAGGTGCTCATATATACACCGGGGAGCTGTTTTTT
>TRBJ2-6|.|TRBV10-2|many|15
CASSGGRAGANVLTF
TGCGCCAGCAGTGGGGGCAGAGCTGGGGCCAACGTCCTGACTTTC
>TRBJ1-6|.|TRBV10-3|many|15
CAIRATLIGNSPLHF
TGTGCCATCAGGGCGACTCTTATCGGTAATTCACCCCTCCACTTT
>TRBJ1-3|.|TRBV30|.|16
CAWAPRETFRGNTIYF
TGTGCCTGGGCCCCCAGGGAGACTTTCCGAGGAAACACCATATATTTT
>TRBJ2-1|.|TRBV5-1|many|18
CASSLARPGAGLYNEQFF
TGCGCCAGCAGCTTGGCTCGACCCGGAGCGGGCTTATACAATGAGCAGTTCTTC
>TRBJ2-6|.|TRBV12-3/TRBV12-4|many|17
CASTMGGFMSGANVLTF
TGTGCCAGCACCATGGGAGGTTTTATGAGTGGGGCCAACGTCCTGACTTTC
>TRBJ2-5|.|TRBV2|many|13
CASSLNRGETQYF
TGTGCCAGCAGTTTGAATCGGGGGGAGACCCAGTACTTC
>TRBJ2-1|TRBD2|TRBV11-1|many|16
CASSTPGTSGSNEQFF
TGTGCCAGCAGCACGCCCGGGACTAGCGGTTCCAATGAGCAGTTCTTC
>TRBJ2-1|TRBD2|TRBV24-1|many|18
CATSDFPRASGRESEQFF
TGTGCCACCAGTGATTTTCCCCGGGCTAGCGGGAGGGAGAGTGAGCAGTTCTTC
>TRBJ2-3|TRBD1|TRBV30|few|15
CAWGVGQGTPDTQYF
TGTGCCTGGGGAGTGGGACAGGGGACCCCAGATACGCAGTATTTT
>TRBJ2-5|TRBD1|TRBV29-1|few|13
CSGDLDRGETQYF
TGCAGCGGGGACCTGGACAGGGGCGAGACCCAGTACTTC
>TRBJ2-7|.|TRBV27|many|17
CASSLRSGPTLTYEQYF
TGTGCCAGCAGTTTACGTTCGGGACCGACCTTAACCTACGAGCAGTACTTC
>TRBJ1-1|.|TRBV20-1|many|12
CSWQGMNTEAFF
TGCAGCTGGCAGGGAATGAACACTGAAGCTTTCTTT
>TRBJ1-1|TRBD1|TRBV12-3/TRBV12-4|many|14
CASSLRAGGSEAFF
TGTGCCAGCAGTTTACGTGCAGGGGGGTCTGAAGCTTTCTTT
>TRBJ2-4|TRBD2|TRBV5-1|.|16
CASSLSGGIAKNIQYF
TGCGCCAGCAGCCTCTCCGGGGGGATAGCCAAAAACATTCAGTACTTC
>TRBJ2-3|.|TRBV5-1|many|13
CASSLKVTDTQYF
TGCGCCAGCAGCTTGAAGGTTACAGATACGCAGTATTTT
>TRBJ1-4|.|TRBV6-1|many|15
CASKPWGATNEKLFF
TGTGCCAGCAAGCCCTGGGGTGCAACTAATGAAAAACTGTTTTTT
>TRBJ2-3|.|TRBV10-3|few|15
CAISDAGPGTDTQYF
TGTGCCATCAGTGACGCGGGCCCGGGCACAGATACGCAGTATTTT
>TRBJ2-7|.|TRBV7-2|.|14
CASSFSGGSYEQYF
TGTGCCAGCAGCTTTAGCGGCGGTTCCTACGAGCAGTACTTC
>TRBJ2-2|TRBD2|TRBV2|many|16
CASILTLAGGPGELFF
TGTGCCAGCATCCTAACCCTAGCGGGAGGTCCCGGGGAGCTGTTTTTT
>TRBJ2-2|TRBD1|TRBV7-9|few|18
CASSSRDRAFSNTGELFF
TGTGCCAGCAGCTCCCGGGACAGGGCGTTCTCGAACACCGGGGAGCTGTTTTTT
>TRBJ1-1|.|TRBV11-2|many|10
CASSLEVAFF
TGTGCCAGCAGCTTAGAGGTGGCTTTCTTT
>TRBJ2-1|TRBD2|TRBV7-9|many|15
CASSLVLAGENEQFF
TGTGCCAGCAGCTTAGTCCTAGCGGGAGAGAATGAGCAGTTCTTC
>TRBJ2-1|TRBD2|TRBV5-8|many|15
CASSFGGGRDHEQFF
TGTGCCAGCAGCTTCGGGGGCGGGAGGGACCATGAGCAGTTCTTC
>TRBJ2-3|TRBD2|TRBV29-1|.|14
CSVVGGRAADTQYF
TGCAGCGTTGTTGGCGGGAGGGCCGCAGATACGCAGTATTTT
>TRBJ2-1|.|TRBV7-9|many|13
CASSLGLWGEQFF
TGTGCCAGCAGCTTAGGTCTGTGGGGGGAGCAGTTCTTC
>TRBJ1-1|.|TRBV19|many|14
CATLTLGVNTEAFF
TGTGCCACCCTGACCTTAGGGGTAAACACTGAAGCTTTCTTT
>TRBJ2-7|TRBD2|TRBV27|many|13
CASSQRDSYEQYF
TGTGCCAGCAGTCAGCGGGACTCCTACGAGCAGTACTTC
>TRBJ2-5|.|TRBV3-1|many|14
CASSQGTGQETQYF
TGTGCCAGCAGCCAAGGTACAGGCCAAGAGACCCAGTACTTC
>TRBJ2-5|.|TRBV4-1|.|16
CASSQGRSGPQETQYF
TGCGCCAGCAGCCAAGGAAGATCCGGGCCCCAAGAGACCCAGTACTTC
>TRBJ1-6|TRBD1|TRBV12-3/TRBV12-4|many|13
CASSGQVANSLHF
TGTGCCAGCAGTGGACAGGTAGCAAATTCCCTCCACTTT
>TRBJ2-2|.|TRBV4-2|.|16
CASSTPTAANTGELFF
TGTGCCAGCAGCACCCCCACAGCGGCAAACACCGGGGAGCTGTTTTTT
>TRBJ2-1|TRBD1|TRBV9|few|14
CASSSWDRYNEQFF
TGTGCCAGCAGCTCGTGGGACAGATACAATGAGCAGTTCTTC